A selection of T cell receptor beta chains follows, all from one sample in a study of blood T cell repertoires in COVID-19. Some clones are missing from TCRdb's copy, which holds only in-frame ones; the method was immunoSEQ multiplex PCR. The sample shows some 51,000 clones, approximately 89% of them seen only once. Sequenced sample: peripheral blood. The source is a man in his fifties or sixties with acute or convalescent COVID-19. Each CDR3 is given with its conserved first and last residue. A D gene is named only where the DNA matches it firmly. Where a row states a size, it is once, few, many or the class of an expanded clone; other rows omit it.

clone size,CDR3 length,J gene,V gene,D gene,CDR3 DNA,CDR3 protein
-,14,TRBJ2-3,TRBV2,-,TGTGCCAGCAGGACTAGTGGGAGCACAGATACGCAGTATTTT,CASRTSGSTDTQYF
-,14,TRBJ2-3,TRBV11-2,-,TGTGCCAGCACCCAAGTGGCAGGGGAAGATACGCAGTATTTT,CASTQVAGEDTQYF
-,15,TRBJ2-4,TRBV7-3,-,TGTGCCAGCAGCTTAAACGGGGGGCCTTTGAGTATTCAGTACTTC,CASSLNGGPLSIQYF
-,17,TRBJ1-1,TRBV4-2,TRBD1,TGTGCCAGCAGCCCGATGGGAAAAGGGACAGTGAACACTGAAGCTTTCTTT,CASSPMGKGTVNTEAFF
-,13,TRBJ2-5,TRBV27,-,TGTGCCAGCAGTTTGGGAGGGGGAGAGACCCAGTACTTC,CASSLGGGETQYF
-,13,TRBJ1-6,TRBV19,-,TGTGCCAGTAGTGACAGTCGGGATTCACCCCTCCACTTT,CASSDSRDSPLHF
-,18,TRBJ2-2,TRBV4-2,TRBD1,TGTGCCAGCAGCCAACCGGCGGGGACAGGGCTGAACACCGGGGAGCTGTTTTTT,CASSQPAGTGLNTGELFF
-,15,TRBJ2-7,TRBV11-2,TRBD1,TGTGCCAGCAGCCCAGCTCAACTTTCACAGGGGGAGCAGTACTTC,CASSPAQLSQGEQYF
-,13,TRBJ1-2,TRBV25-1,TRBD1,TGTGCCAGCAGTGAACGGGACAGGAGTGGCTACACCTTC,CASSERDRSGYTF
-,11,TRBJ1-1,TRBV2,-,TGTGCCAGCAGTGAACGAGCGGAAGCTTTCTTT,CASSERAEAFF
-,15,TRBJ1-6,TRBV5-6,TRBD1,TGTGCCAGCAGCTTATCCGGGACAGGGGTGTCACCCCTCCACTTT,CASSLSGTGVSPLHF
-,13,TRBJ1-2,TRBV6-5,-,TGTGCCAGCAGACAGGACCGTAACTATGGCTACACCTTC,CASRQDRNYGYTF
-,13,TRBJ1-1,TRBV5-1,-,TGCGCCAGCACTACCGCGGGGGGGACTGAAGCTTTCTTT,CASTTAGGTEAFF
-,14,TRBJ1-1,TRBV5-4,-,TGTGCCAGCAGCTTACAGGGCGGGTTATCTGAAGCTTTCTTT,CASSLQGGLSEAFF
-,18,TRBJ2-6,TRBV3-1/TRBV3-2,TRBD1,TGTGCCAGCAGCCTTCGCCGGGACAGGGCCCCTGGGGCCAACGTCCTGACTTTC,CASSLRRDRAPGANVLTF
-,15,TRBJ1-6,TRBV30,-,TGTGCCTGGAGTGTTAGCAGCTCCTATAATTCACCCCTCCACTTT,CAWSVSSSYNSPLHF
-,16,TRBJ1-1,TRBV28,TRBD1,TGTGCCAGCAGTCTCTTACCGGGACAGGGGAACACTGAAGCTTTCTTT,CASSLLPGQGNTEAFF
-,15,TRBJ1-1,TRBV20-1,-,TGCAGTGCTAGTCCCGACCGCCGGCAGGGCACTGAAGCTTTCTTT,CSASPDRRQGTEAFF
-,16,TRBJ2-3,TRBV5-1,-,TGCGCCAGCAGCTTGGACGGGACATCTAGCACAGATACGCAGTATTTT,CASSLDGTSSTDTQYF
once,15,TRBJ1-6,TRBV5-5,-,TGTGCCAGCAGCTTGGCAACAGGGTATAATTCACCCCTCCACTTT,CASSLATGYNSPLHF
once,14,TRBJ1-1,TRBV7-2,TRBD1,TGTGCCAGCAGCTTAGGCAGGGGGCGAACTGAAGCTTTCTTT,CASSLGRGRTEAFF
-,14,TRBJ2-1,TRBV5-1,-,TGCGCCAGCAGCTTGGGAAGGGGCTCTAATGAGCAGTTCTTC,CASSLGRGSNEQFF
-,14,TRBJ2-5,TRBV5-1,-,TGCGCCAGCAGCTTTTCGACAGCCCAAGAGACCCAGTACTTC,CASSFSTAQETQYF
few,14,TRBJ1-1,TRBV10-3,-,TGTGCCATCAACCCCACAGGAGTGAACACTGAAGCTTTCTTT,CAINPTGVNTEAFF
-,14,TRBJ2-7,TRBV6-5,-,TGTGCCAGCAGCGACACCGGATATTCCTACGAGCAGTACTTC,CASSDTGYSYEQYF
once,12,TRBJ1-2,TRBV19,-,TGTGCCAGTAGTAGGACAGATCGGGGCTACACCTTC,CASSRTDRGYTF
-,14,TRBJ1-6,TRBV6-5,-,TGTGCCAGCAGTTACAAGGGCGGGAATTCACCCCTCCACTTT,CASSYKGGNSPLHF
-,13,TRBJ1-2,TRBV2,-,TGTGCCAGCGGCAGGGAAAGATTGAATGGCTACACCTTC,CASGRERLNGYTF
-,21,TRBJ2-6,TRBV4-2,TRBD2,TGTGCCAGCAGCCAAGGAGGGACTAGCGGGCGAATAATCTCTGGGGCCAACGTCCTGACTTTC,CASSQGGTSGRIISGANVLTF
-,18,TRBJ2-1,TRBV11-2,TRBD1,TGTGCCAGCAGCTTAGTGCCGGGGACAGCAACTTCCTACAATGAGCAGTTCTTC,CASSLVPGTATSYNEQFF
-,15,TRBJ1-6,TRBV7-3,-,TGTGCCAGCAGCTTAACGGTGTCTTCGGATTCACCCCTCCACTTT,CASSLTVSSDSPLHF
-,13,TRBJ1-1,TRBV18,-,TGTGCCAGCTCAGAACTACAGGGTGGGTTGGCTTTCTTT,CASSELQGGLAFF
-,13,TRBJ2-7,TRBV10-1,TRBD1,TGCGCCAGCAGTAGGGGACAGGGGAACGAGCAGTACTTC,CASSRGQGNEQYF
-,16,TRBJ2-1,TRBV28,TRBD2,TGTGCCAGCCGGGGTAGCGGGGGGTACTCCTACAATGAGCAGTTCTTC,CASRGSGGYSYNEQFF
-,18,TRBJ2-3,TRBV6-1,TRBD2,TGTGCCAGCAGTGCCACTAGCGGGGGGGCAGGATCACAGAATACGCAGTATTTT,CASSATSGGAGSQNTQYF
-,17,TRBJ2-4,TRBV7-2,TRBD2,TGTGCCAGCAGCTTAGCTACTAGCGGGGTAGCCAAAAACATTCAGTACTTC,CASSLATSGVAKNIQYF
-,15,TRBJ1-5,TRBV19,TRBD1,TGTGCCAGTACCGCAGGGGGCGTGAGGAATCAGCCCCAGCATTTT,CASTAGGVRNQPQHF
-,11,TRBJ1-1,TRBV12-3/TRBV12-4,-,TGTGCCAGCAGTCCCCAACGGGGGGCTTTCTTT,CASSPQRGAFF
-,13,TRBJ1-5,TRBV19,-,TGTGCCAGTAGTATAAGGGGGAATCAGCCCCAGCATTTT,CASSIRGNQPQHF
-,16,TRBJ1-3,TRBV4-2,-,TGTGCCAGCAGCCAAGATTCCAGGGGCTCTGGAAACACCATATATTTT,CASSQDSRGSGNTIYF
-,14,TRBJ2-3,TRBV29-1,TRBD2,TGCAGCGTGGATTACGGGGGGTTCACAGATACGCAGTATTTT,CSVDYGGFTDTQYF
-,16,TRBJ1-2,TRBV9,-,TGTGCCAGCAGCGTAGGGGCGACCCTTGGAGGGGTTGGCTACACCTTC,CASSVGATLGGVGYTF
-,14,TRBJ1-2,TRBV25-1,-,TGTGCCAGCAGTGAGGTTCGGGGTCTGGATGGCTACACCTTC,CASSEVRGLDGYTF
-,16,TRBJ2-2,TRBV24-1,TRBD1,TGTGCCACCAGTGATATCACGGGACAGATCACCGGGGAGCTGTTTTTT,CATSDITGQITGELFF
-,17,TRBJ2-1,TRBV15,TRBD2,TGTGCCACCAGCAGAGCCTCAACTAGCGGGGGAGGTTATGGGCGGTTCTTC,CATSRASTSGGGYGRFF
-,12,TRBJ1-1,TRBV7-2,-,TGTGCCAGCAGCTTAAACGGGTGGAGAGCTTTCTTT,CASSLNGWRAFF
-,15,TRBJ2-7,TRBV5-6,-,TGTGCCAGCAGCCCAGGAGGGTCTGTAGCCTACGAGCAGTACTTC,CASSPGGSVAYEQYF
-,15,TRBJ1-4,TRBV7-2,TRBD1,TGTGCCAGCAGCCTTGGACAGGGGAGGGTTGAAAAACTGTTTTTT,CASSLGQGRVEKLFF
-,16,TRBJ2-5,TRBV9,TRBD1,TGTGCCAGCAGCGTAGAAGCCAGGGGGCGCCGGGAGACCCAGTACTTC,CASSVEARGRRETQYF
-,14,TRBJ2-2,TRBV6-5,TRBD2,TGTGCCATCCGATCCGGGGGGACCACCGGGGAGCTGTTTTTT,CAIRSGGTTGELFF
-,12,TRBJ1-2,TRBV7-2,-,TGTGCCAGCAGAACCGGGTTATATGGCTACACCTTC,CASRTGLYGYTF
once,18,TRBJ1-6,TRBV14,-,TGTGCCAGCAGCCAAGATCACAGCTATCTCTACGATAATTCACCCCTCCACTTT,CASSQDHSYLYDNSPLHF
-,16,TRBJ2-2,TRBV27,-,TGTGCCAGCAGCCGACCGACCACTAAGAACACCGGGGAGCTGTTTTTT,CASSRPTTKNTGELFF